The present TCR beta chain was sequenced within a study of naive CD8 T cells in extremely preterm neonates. The germline V gene encodes CDR1 LNHDA and CDR2 SQIVND (reference sequence). Losses at the gene ends were 1 base for V and 0 bases for J; bases not matched to a gene: 1. The CDR3 is made up of 15 amino acids. About this clone: Antigen specificity is unknown.

Extremely preterm births at roughly 22-28 weeks of gestation supplied the samples. Excluded: fetal demise, active maternal HSV, known maternal HIV. Live Annexin V-negative naive CD3+CD8+CD45RA+CCR7+ T cells were sorted. Some clones are missing from TCRdb's copy, which holds only in-frame ones; the method was immunoSEQ multiplex PCR. The table shows about 23,000 clones, with 70% to 90% occurring only once. Findings and limits, study-wide: Relative to older groups, preterm infants had shorter, less trimmed CDR3s with fewer N additions. Preterm neonate repertoires were significantly less rich by iChao1 than others.

Sequencing was done on a sample of naive CD8+ T cells from cord blood. The sequence came from a boy who was born preterm. The genes are TRBV19 and TRBJ2-5, with 8 bases matching TRBD2. CDR3 in amino acids: CASSIAGGYQETQYF. The CDR3 DNA sequence: TGTGCCAGTAGTATAGCGGGGGGGTACCAAGAGACCCAGTACTTC.